The text below deals with one T cell receptor (beta chain). No antigen is known for it. The data originate from a study of T cell responses to AZD1222 COVID-19 vaccine. Looking at the study overall: Pooling was applied to second doses at about 4 or about 12 weeks.

The method was immunoSEQ multiplex PCR; TCRdb's version includes in-frame clones alone and lacks a portion of them. This repertoire shows some 92,000 clones, 90% to 95% found once; its top ten account for around 6.8%. Overall study findings and caveats: Reports say nearly half of spike-specific TCRs go after unmutated variant regions. Just a handful of AZD1222 recipients were seropositive at baseline. Donors were mostly white British, more females; clonal diversity possibly underestimated.

The receptor was isolated from an adult in good health. The sample here was peripheral blood, taken on day 0 of AZD1222 vaccination.

CDR3 protein: CASSRQQGISSPLHF. Written as DNA, the CDR3 is TGTGCCAGCAGTCGGCAACAGGGGATCAGTTCACCCCTCCACTTT. The rearrangement uses TRBV2 and TRBJ1-6; 7 nucleotides match TRBD1. With 5 bases clipped from V and 9 bases from J, the junction kept 10 bases outside the gene matches. Germline V gives CDR1 SNHLY, CDR2 FYNNEI. The CDR3 sequence is 15 residues long.